The T cell receptor (beta chain) under discussion was sequenced for a study of OX40 agonist ivuxolimab in advanced cancers. At the level of the study: Anti-PD-1, anti-PD-L1 or anti-CTLA-4 therapy given earlier was allowed, and roughly 38% had some.

Germline CDR1 is SGHDT and CDR2 is YYEEEE. This CDR3 is built from 15 residues. V was pared by 0 bases and J by 3 bases, with 13 bases between. Some clones are missing from TCRdb's copy, which holds only in-frame ones; the method was immunoSEQ multiplex PCR. The data hold about 70,000 clones, with about 81% observed a single time. This clone was seen only a few times. What it recognizes is unknown. Overall study results and limits: Partial responders treated at 0.1-3.0 mg/kg exhibited clonal expansion among the lowest measured. Clonal expansion from baseline to week 6 occurred in both CD4+ and CD8+ T cells.

The clonotype comes from an adult with an advanced solid tumor such as melanoma, head and neck, liver or kidney cancer. The rearrangement joins TRBV5-6 to TRBJ2-7; D is undetermined. This specimen was CD4+ or CD8+ T cells sorted from blood, taken in a trial of the OX40 agonist ivuxolimab. The CDR3 sequence: CASSLGLKSNYEQYF. The CDR3 bases are TGTGCCAGCAGCTTGGGACTGAAGTCGAACTACGAGCAGTACTTC.